This T cell receptor (beta chain) was sequenced during a study of T cell repertoires in cytomegalovirus infection. Study-level background: Selected CMV epitopes included recently identified HLA-C-restricted ones as well as well-studied HLA-B-restricted ones.

Turning to this clonotype: The antigen is unknown.

This CDR3 spans 16 amino acids. Germline V lookup: CDR1 SGHDT, CDR2 YYEEEE. Study outcomes and limitations: HLA-C-restricted TCR beta clonotypes specific for CMV led the ex vivo response. Summed frequency of shared TCR beta families picked out CMV carriers who also had the relevant HLA.

TCRdb processed the reads anew with MiXCR; each CDR3 protein has one entry. The table includes hundreds of thousands of distinct CDR3 sequences, around 32% detected once. Material: cultured PBMCs, obtained from culture after CMV antigen stimulation. This sequence joins TRBV5-6 and TRBJ2-3; D ambiguous. The receptor comes from a human donor in good health (CMV status not recorded). Some clones in this sample may be carry-over from other donors' samples. CDR3 sequence (DNA): TGTGCACGCAGCTTGATGCGAACTTCCCAGCCAGATACGCAGTATTTT. Translated, it gives CARSLMRTSQPDTQYF.